This passage covers 18 T cell receptor beta chains from one sample sequenced in a study of cytomegalovirus exposure and HLA in healthy donors. PCR involved 60 Vbeta and 13 Jbeta primers. The protocol was immunoSEQ multiplex PCR, while the TCRdb copy is restricted to in-frame clones and leaves out a portion. The table has approximately 110,000 clones, approximately 82% seen once. Sequencing was performed on PBMCs. These receptors all stem from a man younger than 40 in good health and CMV-seropositive.

The chain combines TRBV4-2 with TRBJ2-3; weak D call: TRBD2 (6 bases). Germline V gives CDR1 LGHNA, CDR2 YNFKEQ. The CDR3 length is 16 residues. With 3 bases removed from V and 0 bases from J, the gap between germline ends came to 13 bases. This CDR3 is CASSQGDSTSTDTQYF. As DNA, the CDR3 is TGTGCCAGCAGCCAGGGGGACTCCACTAGCACAGATACGCAGTATTTT.

V and J are TRBV5-1 and TRBJ2-3; the D is unclear. Trimming removed 1 base from V and 1 base from J, with 4 bases in between. This CDR3 comprises 13 residues. CDR1 and CDR2 from the germline V gene are SGHRS and YFSETQ. This chain's CDR3 is CASSLFGTDTQYF. In nucleotides, the CDR3 is TGCGCCAGCAGCTTGTTCGGCACAGATACGCAGTATTTT.

This clone was counted a few times. This chain links TRBV10-1 with TRBJ1-1; TRBD1 is a possible D gene (6 bases). Germline V lookup: CDR1 WNHNN, CDR2 SYGVQD (reference sequence). V was pared by 7 bases and J by 1 base, with 16 bases between. There are 15 residues in the CDR3. The CDR3 protein is CASNCFRGGNTEAFF. The CDR3 bases are TGCGCCAGCAATTGCTTTAGGGGGGGGAACACTGAAGCTTTCTTT.

The chain joins TRBV9 to TRBJ2-7; D gene ambiguous. The germline V gene encodes CDR1 SGDLS and CDR2 YYNGEE. Trimming removed 1 base at V and 5 bases at J, with 10 bases between. This CDR3 comprises 13 residues. CDR3 in amino acids: CASSVPPADEQYF. CDR3 in DNA: TGTGCCAGCAGCGTACCTCCCGCGGACGAGCAGTACTTC.

The chain carries TRBV27 and TRBJ1-1; 8 bases align to TRBD1. The CDR3 spans 17 residues. The trim removed 5 bases at V and 3 bases at J, leaving 14 bases unmatched. CDR1 is MNHEY, CDR2 SMNVEV, per germline (reference sequence). This chain's CDR3 is CASSNRDRFVSDTEAFF. CDR3 DNA: TGTGCCAGCAGTAACCGGGACAGGTTTGTATCGGACACTGAAGCTTTCTTT.

This chain links TRBV29-1 with TRBJ2-1; 8 bases line up with TRBD2. Germline assignment: CDR1 SQVTM and CDR2 ANQGSEA. V lost 4 bases to trimming and J lost 10 bases; unmatched junction nucleotides: 9. The CDR3 has 13 residues. The CDR3 loop reads CSVAGLGVREQFF. CDR3 nucleotides: TGCAGCGTTGCGGGACTAGGGGTAAGGGAGCAGTTCTTC.

V and J are TRBV5-6 and TRBJ2-3; TRBD2 matches at 7 bases. The CDR3 spans 16 residues. Trimming removed 0 bases from V and 3 bases from J; junction bases left unmatched: 7. Germline assignment: CDR1 SGHDT and CDR2 YYEEEE. The CDR3 protein is CASSLAWREGTDTQYF. The CDR3 region has the DNA TGTGCCAGCAGCTTGGCTTGGAGGGAGGGAACAGATACGCAGTATTTT.

In its sample, this clone was seen a few times. The chain recombines TRBV30 with TRBJ1-2; D possibly corresponds to TRBD1 (6 bases). Germline V gene sequence: CDR1 GTSNPN, CDR2 SVGIG (reference sequence). The CDR3 totals 13 residues. V lost 7 bases to trimming and J lost 7 bases, with 19 bases between them. The CDR3 reads CASDQDSVSGYTF. For the CDR3, the DNA is TGTGCCTCAGACCAGGACAGTGTCTCTGGCTACACCTTC. The entire variable domain, with the rest obtained from reference TRBV30 and TRBJ1-2, is as follows: SQTIHQWPATLVQPVGSPLSLECTVEGTSNPNLYWYRQAAGRGLQLLFYSVGIGQISSEVPQNLSASRPQDRQFILSSKKLLLSDSGFYLCASDQDSVSGYTFGSGTRLTVV.

This clone is a singleton in its sample. The chain uses TRBV27 and TRBJ2-7; 8 positions agree with TRBD2. V lost 5 bases, J lost 0 bases, and 9 bases stayed unmatched. The CDR3 spans 16 residues. CDR1 and CDR2 (germline): MNHEY, SMNVEV (reference sequence). The CDR3 loop is CASSPGGDFFSYEQYF. CDR3 DNA: TGTGCCAGCAGTCCGGGGGGGGATTTTTTCTCCTACGAGCAGTACTTC.

This clone is a singleton in its sample. The chain joins TRBV27 to TRBJ1-1, with D unclear. V lost 3 bases and J lost 7, with 12 bases in between. CDR3 length equals 13 residues. Germline-derived CDR1 and CDR2 are MNHEY and SMNVEV (reference sequence). The CDR3, as DNA: TGTGCCAGCAGTTTCCGCAGGTTAGGTGAAGCTTTCTTT. This encodes CASSFRRLGEAFF.

The rearrangement uses TRBV28 and TRBJ2-7; 12 nucleotides match TRBD1. The germline V gene encodes CDR1 MDHEN and CDR2 SYDVKM. Trimming removed 6 bases from V and 4 bases from J; junction bases left unmatched: 13. The CDR3 contains 17 residues. CDR3 loop: CASRTTGTGGAGYEQYF. CDR3 DNA: TGTGCCAGCAGGACTACCGGGACAGGGGGCGCGGGATACGAGCAGTACTTC.

The chain couples TRBV6-4 to TRBJ2-1; weak D call: TRBD1 (6 bases). The V end was cut by 2 bases, the J end by 1 base, with 9 bases between. From germline, CDR1 is MRHNA and CDR2 SNTAGT. The CDR3 covers 15 residues. The CDR3 coding sequence is TGTGCCAGCAGTGACACTACAGGGTCCTACAATGAGCAGTTCTTC. Its protein product is CASSDTTGSYNEQFF.

V and J are TRBV5-1 and TRBJ1-1; 9 bases agree with TRBD1. Germline loops: CDR1 SGHRS, CDR2 YFSETQ. Trimming cost V 2 bases and J 5 bases; bases outside gene matches: 4. The CDR3 contains 14 residues. This CDR3 reads CASSFTGGSTEAFF. The CDR3 DNA is TGCGCCAGCAGCTTTACAGGGGGCAGTACTGAAGCTTTCTTT.

This clone was detected a few times. As DNA, the CDR3 is TGTGCCAGCAGCCCCGGGACTAGCGGGATAACCGGGGAGCTGTTTTTT. Its protein product is CASSPGTSGITGELFF. This rearrangement joins TRBV27 to TRBJ2-2; 13 bases line up with TRBD2. The CDR3 totals 16 residues. The V and J ends lost 6 bases and 5 bases, in that order; junction bases with no gene match: 6. Germline lookup yields CDR1 MNHEY and CDR2 SMNVEV (reference sequence).

The rearrangement links TRBV5-1 to TRBJ1-3; D gene uncertain. The germline V and J ends were trimmed by 0 bases and 4 bases, with 11 bases remaining between them. This CDR3 is built from 15 residues. CDR1 SGHRS and CDR2 YFSETQ come from the germline V gene. The CDR3 spells CASSLDAGSGNTIYF. CDR3 sequence (DNA): TGCGCCAGCAGCTTGGACGCGGGATCAGGAAACACCATATATTTT.

This clone was detected only once. J is TRBJ1-6 and V is TRBV2; the match to TRBD1 covers 7 bases. Germline values: CDR1 SNHLY, CDR2 FYNNEI. The CDR3 length is 14 residues. V shed 7 bases and J 7 bases; nucleotides not matched to a gene: 7. For the CDR3, the DNA is TGTGCCAGCATCTGGACAGGAAACAATTCACCCCTCCACTTT. Translated: CASIWTGNNSPLHF.

The chain combines TRBV2 with TRBJ2-5, with D unresolved. Per the germline V gene, CDR1 is SNHLY and CDR2 is FYNNEI. The V end was cut by 2 bases, the J end by 3 bases, with 4 bases between. This CDR3 has 12 residues. The CDR3 here is CASSETEETQYF. The CDR3, as DNA: TGTGCCAGCAGTGAAACTGAAGAGACCCAGTACTTC.

This chain connects TRBV11-1 to TRBJ1-1, with D possibly TRBD1 on 6 matching bases. The CDR3 loop spans 14 amino acids. The V end lost 5 bases, the J end lost 6 bases, and 16 bases lay between the germline ends. CDR1 is SGHAT, CDR2 FQDESV, per germline (reference sequence). CDR3 DNA: TGTGCCAGCAGCCGGTGGGGGGGGCGTTCTGAAGCTTTCTTT. Protein: CASSRWGGRSEAFF. Supplemented by reference TRBV11-1 and TRBJ1-1, the full variable domain reads EAEVAQSPRYKITEKSQAVAFWCDPISGHATLYWYRQILGQGPELLVQFQDESVVDDSQLPKDRFSAERLKGVDSTLKIQPAELGDSAMYLCASSRWGGRSEAFFGQGTRLTVV.